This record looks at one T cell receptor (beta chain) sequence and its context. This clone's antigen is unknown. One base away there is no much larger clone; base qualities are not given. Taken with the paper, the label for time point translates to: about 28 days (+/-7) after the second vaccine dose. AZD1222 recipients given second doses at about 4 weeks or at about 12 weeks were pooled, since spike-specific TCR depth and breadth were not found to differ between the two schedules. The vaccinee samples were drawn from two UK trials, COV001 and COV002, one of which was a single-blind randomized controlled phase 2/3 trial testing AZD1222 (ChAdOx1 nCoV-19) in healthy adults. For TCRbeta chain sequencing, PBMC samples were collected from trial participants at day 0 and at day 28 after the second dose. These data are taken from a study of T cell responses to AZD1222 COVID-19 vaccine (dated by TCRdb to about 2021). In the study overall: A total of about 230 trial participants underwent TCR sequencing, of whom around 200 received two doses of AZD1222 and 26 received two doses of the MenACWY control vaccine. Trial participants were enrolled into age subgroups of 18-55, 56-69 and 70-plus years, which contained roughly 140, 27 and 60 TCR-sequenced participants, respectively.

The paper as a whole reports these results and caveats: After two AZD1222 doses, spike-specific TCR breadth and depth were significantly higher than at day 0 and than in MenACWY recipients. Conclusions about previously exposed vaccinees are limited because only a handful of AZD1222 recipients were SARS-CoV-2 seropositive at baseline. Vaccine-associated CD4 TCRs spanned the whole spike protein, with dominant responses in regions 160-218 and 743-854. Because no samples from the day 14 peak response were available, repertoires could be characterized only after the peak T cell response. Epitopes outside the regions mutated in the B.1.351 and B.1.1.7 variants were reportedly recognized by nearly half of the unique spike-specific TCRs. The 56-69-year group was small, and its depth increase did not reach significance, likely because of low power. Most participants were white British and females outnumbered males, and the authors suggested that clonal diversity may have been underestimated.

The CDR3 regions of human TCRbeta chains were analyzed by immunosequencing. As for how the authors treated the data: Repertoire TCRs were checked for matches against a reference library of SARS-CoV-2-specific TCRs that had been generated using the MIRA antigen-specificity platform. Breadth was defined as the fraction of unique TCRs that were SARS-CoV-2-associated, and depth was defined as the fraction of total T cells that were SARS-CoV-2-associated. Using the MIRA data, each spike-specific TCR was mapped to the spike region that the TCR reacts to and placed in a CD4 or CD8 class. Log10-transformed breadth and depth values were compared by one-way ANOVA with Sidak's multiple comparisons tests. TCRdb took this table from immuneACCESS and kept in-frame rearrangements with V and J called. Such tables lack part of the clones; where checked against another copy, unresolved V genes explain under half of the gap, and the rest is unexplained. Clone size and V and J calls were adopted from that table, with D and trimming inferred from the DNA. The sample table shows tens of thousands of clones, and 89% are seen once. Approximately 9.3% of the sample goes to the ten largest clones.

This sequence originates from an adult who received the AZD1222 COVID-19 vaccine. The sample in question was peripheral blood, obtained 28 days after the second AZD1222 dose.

For the CDR3, the sequence is CASSMAGTPGELFF. The DNA reads TGCGCCAGCAGCATGGCAGGGACCCCCGGGGAGCTGTTTTTT. The V and J genes are TRBV5-1 and TRBJ2-2; the D gene cannot be resolved beyond TRBD1 or TRBD2, each matching 5 bases. Between the V and J ends, shortened by 4 bases and 6 bases respectively, the junction contains 13 bases. The CDR3, from cysteine to phenylalanine, totals 14 residues. Only CDR3 DNA remains: 42 bases, in frame from the first base. The germline V gene provides CDR1 SGHRS and CDR2 YFSETQ.